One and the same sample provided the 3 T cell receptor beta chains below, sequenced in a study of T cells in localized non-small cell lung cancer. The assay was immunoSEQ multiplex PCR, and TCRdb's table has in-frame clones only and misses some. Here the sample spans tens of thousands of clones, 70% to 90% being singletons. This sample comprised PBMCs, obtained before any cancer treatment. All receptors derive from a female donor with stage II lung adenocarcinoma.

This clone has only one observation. The CDR3 sequence: CASSVSVGFAEKLFF. The DNA of the CDR3 is TGTGCCAGCAGCGTTTCGGTTGGATTCGCGGAAAAACTGTTTTTT. The V call is TRBV2, the J call TRBJ1-4; D is undetermined. The V end lost 6 bases, the J end lost 8 bases, and 19 bases lay between the germline ends. The germline V gene encodes CDR1 SNHLY and CDR2 FYNNEI. The CDR3 is 15 residues long.

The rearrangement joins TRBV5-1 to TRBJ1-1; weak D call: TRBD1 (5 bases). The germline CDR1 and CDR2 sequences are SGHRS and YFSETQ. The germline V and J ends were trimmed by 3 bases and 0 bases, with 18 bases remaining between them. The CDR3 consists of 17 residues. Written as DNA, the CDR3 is TGCGCCAGCAGCTCCCTACCTTCGACAGACATGAACACTGAAGCTTTCTTT. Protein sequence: CASSSLPSTDMNTEAFF.

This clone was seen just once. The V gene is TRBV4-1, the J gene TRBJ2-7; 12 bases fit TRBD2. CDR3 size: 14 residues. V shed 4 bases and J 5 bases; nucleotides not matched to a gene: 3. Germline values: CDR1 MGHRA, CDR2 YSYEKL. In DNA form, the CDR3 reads TGCGCCAGCAGCCTACGACTAGCGGGGGACGAGCAGTACTTC. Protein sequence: CASSLRLAGDEQYF.